The rows below give T cell receptor beta chains drawn from one sample of a study of regulatory T cells in long-lasting Graves disease. From the multiplex PCR reads, TCRdb called clonotypes with MiXCR, one entry per CDR3 protein. The sample has 520,000 or so distinct CDR3 sequences, approximately 12% seen once. The sample also formed part of further work on T cells in Graves' hyperthyroidism and ophthalmopathy.

Sequenced here: peripheral blood mononuclear cells (PBMCs), sampled at new diagnosis, from a patient treated with antithyroid drugs. The origin of the receptors is a woman aged 25 to 39 with Graves disease. Each CDR3 is given with its conserved first and last residue. Each record gives: V gene, J gene, clone size, D gene, CDR3 protein, CDR3 DNA. The D gene is left open where the match is weak. Clone size is stated in some rows and not others, as once, few, many or a class when expanded.

V gene: TRBV27; J gene: TRBJ2-7; clone size: NA; D gene: NA; CDR3 protein: CASSTSVSSSYEQYF; CDR3 DNA: TGTGCCAGCAGTACCAGTGTTAGTTCCTCCTACGAGCAGTACTTC
V gene: TRBV7-9; J gene: TRBJ2-5; clone size: many; D gene: NA; CDR3 protein: CASSLIIPETQYF; CDR3 DNA: TGTGCCAGCAGCTTAATAATACCGGAGACCCAGTACTTC
V gene: TRBV29-1; J gene: TRBJ2-7; clone size: many; D gene: NA; CDR3 protein: CSVLGAQTSYEQYF; CDR3 DNA: TGCAGCGTTCTAGGGGCCCAGACTTCCTACGAGCAGTACTTC
V gene: TRBV11-2; J gene: TRBJ2-7; clone size: many; D gene: TRBD2; CDR3 protein: CASSDGGGLAYEQYF; CDR3 DNA: TGTGCCAGCAGCGACGGGGGGGGCCTTGCCTACGAGCAGTACTTC
V gene: TRBV7-2; J gene: TRBJ2-1; clone size: many; D gene: TRBD2; CDR3 protein: CASSLIAGIVYNEQFF; CDR3 DNA: TGTGCCAGCAGCTTAATAGCGGGAATCGTCTACAATGAGCAGTTCTTC
V gene: TRBV18; J gene: TRBJ2-1; clone size: few; D gene: TRBD1; CDR3 protein: CASSPEGTGGIDEQFF; CDR3 DNA: TGTGCCAGCTCACCGGAGGGGACAGGGGGAATCGATGAGCAGTTCTTC
V gene: TRBV28; J gene: TRBJ2-3; clone size: NA; D gene: NA; CDR3 protein: CVSSLHHSGMLPDTQYF; CDR3 DNA: TGTGTCAGCAGTTTACACCACTCCGGGATGCTGCCAGATACGCAGTATTTT
V gene: TRBV30; J gene: TRBJ1-3; clone size: many; D gene: NA; CDR3 protein: CAWSWGPSSGNTIYF; CDR3 DNA: TGTGCCTGGAGTTGGGGTCCCTCCTCTGGAAACACCATATATTTT
V gene: TRBV28; J gene: TRBJ2-1; clone size: many; D gene: NA; CDR3 protein: CASRKGLGANSGNEQFF; CDR3 DNA: TGTGCCAGCAGGAAGGGCCTAGGGGCTAACTCGGGAAATGAGCAGTTCTTC
V gene: TRBV7-2; J gene: TRBJ2-2; clone size: few; D gene: TRBD2; CDR3 protein: CASSLAGGRGGELFF; CDR3 DNA: TGTGCCAGCAGCTTAGCGGGAGGGCGGGGCGGGGAGCTGTTTTTT
V gene: TRBV2; J gene: TRBJ2-1; clone size: NA; D gene: NA; CDR3 protein: CASSGRLGSYNGQFF; CDR3 DNA: TGTGCCAGCAGTGGGCGACTAGGCTCCTACAATGGGCAGTTCTTC
V gene: TRBV7-8; J gene: TRBJ1-1; clone size: NA; D gene: NA; CDR3 protein: CASSYGPEAFF; CDR3 DNA: TGTGCCAGCAGCTATGGGCCTGAAGCTTTCTTT
V gene: TRBV12-3/TRBV12-4; J gene: TRBJ1-3; clone size: NA; D gene: NA; CDR3 protein: CASSFGENTIYF; CDR3 DNA: TGTGCCAGCAGTTTCGGGGAAAACACCATATATTTT
V gene: TRBV18; J gene: TRBJ2-5; clone size: few; D gene: NA; CDR3 protein: CASSPPKAEAETQYF; CDR3 DNA: TGTGCCAGCTCACCCCCTAAGGCGGAGGCAGAGACCCAGTACTTC
V gene: TRBV20-1; J gene: TRBJ2-1; clone size: NA; D gene: NA; CDR3 protein: CSARDSKSHEQFF; CDR3 DNA: TGCAGTGCTAGAGATAGCAAGTCGCATGAGCAGTTCTTC
V gene: TRBV6-1; J gene: TRBJ1-4; clone size: many; D gene: TRBD1; CDR3 protein: CASRPGQGGDEKLFF; CDR3 DNA: TGTGCCAGCAGACCGGGACAGGGAGGGGATGAAAAACTGTTTTTT
V gene: TRBV10-3; J gene: TRBJ2-3; clone size: many; D gene: TRBD2; CDR3 protein: CAISEAGATHRGGDTQYF; CDR3 DNA: TGTGCCATCAGTGAGGCGGGAGCCACACATCGAGGAGGAGATACGCAGTATTTT
V gene: TRBV7-2; J gene: TRBJ2-1; clone size: many; D gene: NA; CDR3 protein: CASSLEGSILFNEQFF; CDR3 DNA: TGTGCCAGCAGCTTAGAGGGTAGCATCCTATTTAATGAGCAGTTCTTC
V gene: TRBV5-1; J gene: TRBJ2-1; clone size: NA; D gene: NA; CDR3 protein: CASSLESGPNYEQFF; CDR3 DNA: TGCGCCAGCAGCTTGGAATCAGGGCCTAACTACGAGCAGTTCTTC
V gene: TRBV5-8; J gene: TRBJ1-1; clone size: once; D gene: NA; CDR3 protein: CASGEWGQNTEAFF; CDR3 DNA: TGTGCCAGCGGCGAGTGGGGGCAGAACACTGAAGCTTTCTTT
V gene: TRBV20-1; J gene: TRBJ2-3; clone size: many; D gene: TRBD2; CDR3 protein: CSARTSGNTDTQYF; CDR3 DNA: TGCAGTGCCAGGACTAGCGGGAACACAGATACGCAGTATTTT
V gene: TRBV30; J gene: TRBJ2-5; clone size: few; D gene: TRBD2; CDR3 protein: CAWSLTSGSKETQYF; CDR3 DNA: TGTGCCTGGAGCCTAACTAGCGGGAGTAAAGAGACCCAGTACTTC
V gene: TRBV30; J gene: TRBJ2-3; clone size: many; D gene: TRBD2; CDR3 protein: CAWSVRLAGVVTDTQYF; CDR3 DNA: TGTGCCTGGAGTGTACGGCTAGCGGGAGTGGTCACAGATACGCAGTATTTT